Below are 6 T cell receptor beta chains sequenced from a single sample in a study of T cell responses to AZD1222 COVID-19 vaccine. Assay: immunoSEQ multiplex PCR; the TCRdb copy retains only in-frame clones and omits some. The repertoire holds approximately 70,000 clones, 87% seen once, with nearly 25% in the top ten. The sequencing used peripheral blood, collected on day 0 of AZD1222 vaccination. The receptors originated from an adult in good health.

This chain connects TRBV6-4 to TRBJ1-1; no clear D. Trimming took off 4 bases at V and 12 bases at J, with 18 bases between the two ends. This CDR3 is 13 amino acids long. Per germline, CDR1 MRHNA and CDR2 SNTAGT. The CDR3 sequence is CASSAAPSSQPFF. DNA for the CDR3: TGTGCCAGCAGTGCAGCCCCCTCAAGCCAGCCTTTCTTT.

The J gene is TRBJ1-2, the V gene TRBV2; tentatively, D is TRBD1 (6 bases). The V gene lost 5 bases and the J gene lost 7 bases, with 17 bases spanning the gap. Germline V gene lookup returns CDR1 SNHLY and CDR2 FYNNEI. This CDR3 has 14 amino acids. CDR3 sequence (DNA): TGTGCCAGCAGTTCCCTCGGGTTCAGGGGTGGCTACACCTTC. It codes for CASSSLGFRGGYTF.

The chain carries TRBV23-1 and TRBJ1-2, with TRBD1 matching over 11 bases. TRBV23-1 is sorted into the ORF group, with uncertain function. V was clipped by 7 bases and J by 3 bases; unmatched bases: 4. The CDR3 covers 14 residues. The CDR3 coding sequence is TGCGCCAGCAAACCGGGACAGGGGGACTATGGCTACACCTTC. Translating it yields CASKPGQGDYGYTF.

A note on this clone: Other DNA sequences within the sample encode an identical CDR3. This chain connects TRBV9 to TRBJ1-3, with 7 bases matching TRBD1. V lost 0 bases to trimming and J lost 4 bases; unmatched junction nucleotides: 4. The CDR3 is 15 residues long. Germline CDR1 and CDR2: SGDLS and YYNGEE. The CDR3 coding sequence is TGTGCCAGCAGCGTAGGGACAGGCGGGGGAAACACCATATATTTT. Translated, it gives CASSVGTGGGNTIYF.

J is TRBJ1-3 and V is TRBV30, with TRBD1 identical over 11 bases. Germline V gives CDR1 GTSNPN, CDR2 SVGIG (reference sequence). The CDR3 has 15 amino acids. V was clipped by 1 base and J by 3 bases; unmatched bases: 2. CDR3 sequence reads: CAWSAGQGDGNTIYF. In DNA, the CDR3 is TGTGCCTGGAGTGCGGGACAGGGGGATGGAAACACCATATATTTT.

J is TRBJ1-5 and V is TRBV6-5, with D possibly TRBD1 on 5 matching bases. Trimming shortened V by 5 bases and J by 7 bases, and 15 bases separated the two germline ends. Looked up from germline, CDR1 is MNHEY and CDR2 is SVGAGI. The CDR3 has 14 residues. CDR3 region: CASSPFGAGQPQHF. CDR3 DNA: TGTGCCAGCAGTCCTTTTGGGGCGGGACAGCCCCAGCATTTT.